This T cell receptor (beta chain) was captured by sequencing in a study of CD8 T cells in ankylosing spondylitis. Study outcomes and limitations: Significant enrichment of disease-linked clones was reported in matched ankylosing spondylitis synovial fluid. Blood from ankylosing spondylitis patients appeared to carry a characteristic roughly 8-variant TCR beta motif.

The CDR3 totals 14 residues. Trimming stripped 0 bases from V and 0 bases from J, with 6 bases between. Per the germline V gene, CDR1 is SGHRS and CDR2 is YFSETQ. TCRdb independently ran MiXCR on the 5' RACE reads; one entry per CDR3 protein. The sample records around 480,000 distinct CDR3 sequences, roughly 15% being singletons. In its sample, this clonotype was seen a few times. Its antigen remains unknown. The clonotype was recovered from a male donor with ankylosing spondylitis. V gene TRBV5-1 combines with J gene TRBJ1-2; D call uncertain. Sequencing used blood, either unsorted or a sorted T cell fraction (not recorded which). CDR3 DNA sequence: TGCGCCAGCAGCTTGGAGCGGGCTAACTATGGCTACACCTTC. Its translation is CASSLERANYGYTF.